This passage covers 20 T cell receptor beta chains from one sample sequenced in a study of CXCR4 blockade with PD-1 therapy in pancreatic cancer. Generated by immunoSEQ multiplex PCR, the TCRdb table keeps only in-frame clones and is missing some. Among under 20,000 clones listed, about 72% were seen once. The source material was tumor tissue. The receptors come from a human donor with pancreatic ductal adenocarcinoma.

This clone appeared a single time. The chain joins TRBV30 to TRBJ1-2, with D perhaps matching TRBD1 (5 bases). Germline V lookup: CDR1 GTSNPN, CDR2 SVGIG (reference sequence). CDR3 length: 11 residues. The CDR3 nucleotides read TGTGTCGCGGGGGTTAACTATGGCTACACCTTC. As protein: CVAGVNYGYTF. Full variable domain (missing parts from reference TRBV30 and TRBJ1-2): SQTIHQWPATLVQPVGSPLSLECTVEGTSNPNLYWYRQAAGRGLQLLFYSVGIGQISSEVPQNLSASRPQDRQFILSSKKLLLSDSGFYLCVAGVNYGYTFGSGTRLTVV.

In this sample, this clone turned up once. At one of its ends the junction is not consistent with the germline gene, which may arise from a read error. This sequence joins TRBV9 and TRBJ2-7; 11 nucleotides line up with TRBD2. The CDR3 spans 16 residues. CDR1 and CDR2 (germline): SGDLS, YYNGEE. CDR3 DNA sequence: TGTGCCAACAGCGTATCCCTTAGCGGGAGGGCTAACGAGCAGTACTTC. The encoded protein is CANSVSLSGRANEQYF.

The CDR3 DNA is TGTGCCAGCAGTTTGGGCATGGGTCAGGAAAATTCACCCCTCCACTTT. Translated: CASSLGMGQENSPLHF. The chain joins TRBV28 to TRBJ1-6; unclear D gene. The germline CDR1 and CDR2 sequences are MDHEN and SYDVKM. V was trimmed by 3 bases and J by 7 bases, leaving 16 bases between them. The CDR3 contains 16 residues.

Here the CDR3 DNA reads TGTGCCAGCAGTGCATCGGGGGGCCTCTCCTACGAGCAGTACTTC. As protein: CASSASGGLSYEQYF. The J gene is TRBJ2-7, the V gene TRBV25-1; D perhaps matches TRBD2 (7 bases). CDR1 and CDR2 from the germline V gene are MGHDK and SYGVNS. Trimming took off 4 bases at V and 0 bases at J, with 13 bases between the two ends. The CDR3 extends over 15 amino acids.

The rearrangement joins TRBV19 to TRBJ1-5; perhaps TRBD1 as D (6 bases). The V and J ends lost 10 bases and 3 bases respectively, with 13 bases between them. Germline CDR1 LNHDA, CDR2 SQIVND (reference sequence). This CDR3 comprises 13 residues. CDR3 region: CATGDRPNQPQHF. The CDR3 DNA reads TGTGCCACCGGAGACAGGCCCAATCAGCCCCAGCATTTT.

The rearrangement uses TRBV1 and TRBJ1-5; TRBD1 was called by the table and not checked on the DNA. TRBV1 is termed a pseudogene. The CDR3 length is 16 residues. The CDR3 bases are TGCGCCAGCAGCCAGGGGGACACCATTGGCAATCAGCCCCAGCATTTT. Translation gives CASSQGDTIGNQPQHF.

This clone counts as medium-sized. The chain has TRBV11-3 and TRBJ2-5; 8 bases are a match to TRBD1. In germline, CDR1 is SGHNT, CDR2 YENEEA. Trimming removed 3 bases from V and 2 bases from J; junction bases left unmatched: 5. This CDR3 region has 15 residues. In nucleotides, the CDR3 is TGTGCCAGCAGCTTGGGGGGACAGGCGCAAGAGACCCAGTACTTC. This translates into CASSLGGQAQETQYF.

V is TRBV14 and J is TRBJ2-7; perhaps TRBD1 as D (6 bases). Germline CDR1 and CDR2: SGHDN and FVKESK. V lost 5 bases and J 2 bases, leaving 13 bases between the germline ends. The CDR3 contains 14 residues. The chain's CDR3 is CASSYLGAPYEQYF. The CDR3 coding sequence is TGTGCCAGCAGCTATCTGGGGGCGCCCTACGAGCAGTACTTC.

This chain connects TRBV19 to TRBJ2-7, with D tentatively TRBD2 (5 bases). The CDR3 has 13 residues. In germline, CDR1 is LNHDA, CDR2 SQIVND (reference sequence). Trimming took 3 bases from V and 7 from J, leaving 13 bases between them. The CDR3 sequence is CASSIGRVREQYF. In DNA form, the CDR3 reads TGTGCCAGTAGTATCGGGCGGGTCAGGGAGCAGTACTTC.

The chain recombines TRBV19 with TRBJ2-1; 9 nucleotides agree with TRBD1. CDR1 and CDR2 (germline): LNHDA, SQIVND (reference sequence). The CDR3 runs 15 residues. Germline trimming cut 3 bases from V and 6 bases from J; bases unmatched to any gene: 6. The CDR3 sequence: CASSMVQGAANEQFF. The CDR3 nucleotides read TGTGCCAGTAGTATGGTACAGGGGGCGGCCAATGAGCAGTTCTTC.

The chain combines TRBV2 with TRBJ2-2; TRBD2 aligns across 7 bases. Trimming took 6 bases from V and 1 from J; bases not matched to a gene: 8. The CDR3 is made up of 16 amino acids. CDR1 and CDR2 (germline): SNHLY, FYNNEI. DNA of the CDR3: TGTGCCAGCAGCCTAGTTCCTAGCGGGAACACCGGGGAGCTGTTTTTT. It codes for CASSLVPSGNTGELFF.

The V gene is TRBV15, the J gene TRBJ2-4; TRBD2 matches 15 bases. Looked up from germline, CDR1 is LNHNV and CDR2 is YYDKDF (reference sequence). There are 15 residues in the CDR3. The junction had 1 base not matched to a gene; V was cut back by 3 bases and J by 7 bases. CDR3 DNA: TGTGCCACCAGCAGTGGACTAGCGGGAGGGAACATTCAGTACTTC. Encoded protein: CATSSGLAGGNIQYF.

The chain links TRBV28 to TRBJ2-7, with 7 bases fitting TRBD1. V dropped 3 bases and J dropped 3; count of bases not matched to a gene: 11. Germline loops: CDR1 MDHEN, CDR2 SYDVKM. This CDR3 has 16 amino acids. In DNA form, the CDR3 reads TGTGCCAGCAGTTTGGGATTCTTGGACAGGAACTACGAGCAGTACTTC. It translates to CASSLGFLDRNYEQYF.

This rearrangement joins TRBV4-1 to TRBJ2-1; 8 bases agree with TRBD2. Germline CDR1 reads MGHRA; CDR2 reads YSYEKL. V shed 6 bases, J shed 8 bases, and the junction held 12 bases outside the gene matches. CDR3 length: 15 amino acids. CDR3 nucleotides: TGCGCCAGCAGTGACACCAGCGGGAGAGAGGATGAGCAGTTCTTC. Its translation: CASSDTSGREDEQFF.

The chain employs TRBV18 and TRBJ2-1; TRBD2 matches at 9 bases. V shed 2 bases, J shed 7 bases, and the junction held 9 bases outside the gene matches. The CDR3 runs 16 residues. Germline V gene sequence: CDR1 KGHSH, CDR2 LQKENI. The CDR3: CASSPNGGRAGNEQFF. CDR3 sequence (DNA): TGTGCCAGCTCACCAAATGGCGGGAGGGCCGGAAATGAGCAGTTCTTC.

This clone was detected only a few times. The rearrangement links TRBV30 to TRBJ2-1; TRBD1 matches 8 bases. From germline, CDR1 is GTSNPN and CDR2 SVGIG (reference sequence). V dropped 3 bases and J dropped 4; count of bases not matched to a gene: 5. This CDR3 region has 14 residues. As DNA, the CDR3 is TGTGCCTGGAGAGGACAGGGTGGATACAATGAGCAGTTCTTC. Translating gives CAWRGQGGYNEQFF.

This clone was observed a handful of times. The chain carries TRBV1 and TRBJ2-7; TRBD1 reflects the table's D call only, with no check against the DNA. TRBV1 is a documented pseudogene. The CDR3 extends over 15 amino acids. CDR3: CASSQGQGEGYEQYF. The DNA of the CDR3 is TGCGCCAGCAGCCAAGGACAGGGTGAGGGCTACGAGCAGTACTTC.

The chain links TRBV11-3 to TRBJ2-5; 12 bases line up with TRBD1. Germline trimming cut 6 bases from V and 5 bases from J; bases unmatched to any gene: 7. CDR3 length: 15 amino acids. The germline CDR1 and CDR2 sequences are SGHNT and YENEEA. The CDR3 spells CASSSRDRGRETQYF. DNA for the CDR3: TGTGCCAGCAGTTCCCGGGACAGGGGGCGGGAGACCCAGTACTTC.

The chain is built from TRBV28 and TRBJ2-3; D is perhaps TRBD2 (5 bases). V was cut by 6 bases and J by 6 bases, with 19 bases left in between. The CDR3 loop spans 15 amino acids. Per the germline V gene, CDR1 is MDHEN and CDR2 is SYDVKM. The CDR3 DNA is TGTGCCAGCAGCACTCCCCTCACGGGCGGGGATACGCAGTATTTT. It translates to CASSTPLTGGDTQYF.

The chain has TRBV11-1 and TRBJ2-5; 9 nucleotides align to TRBD1. The CDR3 is 16 amino acids. In germline, CDR1 is SGHAT, CDR2 FQDESV (reference sequence). Trimming cost V 4 bases and J 4 bases; bases outside gene matches: 10. CDR3 nucleotide sequence: TGTGCCAGCAGCTCAGGACAGGGGCGCCTGGGAGAGACCCAGTACTTC. It codes for CASSSGQGRLGETQYF.